There are a few counts of the clone carrying this T cell receptor beta chain. Its antigen is still unknown. Stated treatment: treatment-naive control, cytoreductive nephrectomy. Control tumors came from a handful of females and 11 males, aged about 35 to 82. Trimming pared 3 bases from V and 3 bases from J, leaving 11 bases between. Germline V gene data show CDR1 as SGHRS and CDR2 as YFSETQ. The CDR3 loop spans 14 amino acids. This record belongs to a study of radiation and T cells in renal cell carcinoma. The study, taken as a whole, reports: Compared with controls, irradiated tumors had more, larger dominant CDR3 motifs. In nephrectomy-only tumors, top 100 clonotypes averaged roughly 40%, versus 54% irradiated.

The table came from immunoSEQ multiplex PCR; TCRdb's copy has only in-frame clones and leaves some out. The table records some 25,000 clones, 58% of them present only once. This rearrangement joins TRBV5-1 to TRBJ2-3, with D tentatively TRBD1 (5 bases). The clonotype was recovered from a man aged 40-50 years with renal cell carcinoma. The starting material was tumor tissue, obtained from a patient whose treatment was nephrectomy without radiotherapy. DNA of the CDR3: TGCGCCAGCAGCTCGTTCAGGGAAACAGATACGCAGTATTTT. This gives the protein CASSSFRETDTQYF.